The 24 T cell receptor beta chains listed next were all sequenced from one sample in a study of T cells in localized non-small cell lung cancer. The repertoire was sequenced with immunoSEQ multiplex PCR; TCRdb's copy has only in-frame clones and lacks some. The sample consists of roughly 89,000 clones, about nine tenths of them appearing once. Sequencing used PBMCs, obtained before any cancer treatment. These receptors were collected from a woman aged 35-75 years with stage II squamous cell lung carcinoma.

Details on this clone: The DNA is omitted, as the CDR3 cannot be located on it reliably, and the CDR3 follows TCRdb's listing. The rearrangement links TRBV5-1 to TRBJ2-1; TRBD2, as called in the table, went unchecked against the DNA. Germline V CDR1 and CDR2: SGHRS, YFSETQ. The CDR3 contains 15 residues when both ends are counted. CDR3 residues: CASSLGVASGTPRFF.

The chain links TRBV19 to TRBJ2-7; a weak D match, TRBD1 (6 bases). Germline V gives CDR1 LNHDA, CDR2 SQIVND (reference sequence). V was shortened by 4 bases and J by 4 bases, with 11 bases between the two germline ends. The CDR3 consists of 13 residues. CDR3 amino acids: CASSKRQGYEQYF. As DNA, the CDR3 is TGTGCCAGTAGTAAACGCCAGGGGTACGAGCAGTACTTC.

The J gene is TRBJ1-1, the V gene TRBV2; D gene uncertain. Trimming pared 10 bases from V and 1 base from J, leaving 19 bases between. Germline lookup yields CDR1 SNHLY and CDR2 FYNNEI. This CDR3 has 15 residues. CDR3 DNA: TGTGCCAACATAGGACGCCGTGGAGCGAACACTGAAGCTTTCTTT. Translation gives CANIGRRGANTEAFF.

The J gene is TRBJ2-1, the V gene TRBV21-1; the table names TRBD2, a call not compared with the DNA. TRBV21-1 corresponds to a pseudogene. The CDR3 has 17 residues. Here the CDR3 reads CASSKAWVAETYNEQFF. CDR3 coding DNA: TGTGCCAGCAGCAAAGCGTGGGTAGCGGAAACCTACAATGAGCAGTTCTTC.

This chain links TRBV5-1 with TRBJ2-1; perhaps TRBD2 as D (5 bases). Trimming removed 0 bases at V and 3 bases at J, with 7 bases between. The CDR3 length is 14 residues. Germline lookup yields CDR1 SGHRS and CDR2 YFSETQ. The CDR3 DNA reads as TGCGCCAGCAGCTTGGCCGCGGGCTACAATGAGCAGTTCTTC. Translated, it gives CASSLAAGYNEQFF. Full variable domain (rest looked up from reference TRBV5-1 and TRBJ2-1): KAGVTQTPRYLIKTRGQQVTLSCSPISGHRSVSWYQQTPGQGLQFLFEYFSETQRNKGNFPGRFSGRQFSNSRSEMNVSTLELGDSALYLCASSLAAGYNEQFFGPGTRLTVL.

The chain carries TRBV2 and TRBJ1-3; D is undetermined. The CDR3 is made up of 18 amino acids. V shed 4 bases and J shed 2 bases, with 21 bases lying between them. Germline CDR1 is SNHLY and CDR2 is FYNNEI. The CDR3, as DNA: TGTGCCAGCAGTGTTGCCACTACTACCGCCCTAACTGGAAACACCATATATTTT. Translation gives CASSVATTTALTGNTIYF.

The chain is built from TRBV11-3 and TRBJ2-7; a possible D gene is TRBD1 (6 bases). V shed 1 base and J shed 6 bases, with 19 bases lying between them. The CDR3 length is 16 residues. The germline V gene has CDR1 SGHNT and CDR2 YENEEA. Written as DNA, the CDR3 is TGTGCCAGCAGCTTAGGGGTTCCAGGGGACCTCGCCGAGCAGTACTTC. Its translation is CASSLGVPGDLAEQYF.

This clone was picked up one time. The V and J genes are TRBV18 and TRBJ2-7; 9 positions agree with TRBD2. Germline assignment: CDR1 KGHSH and CDR2 LQKENI. This CDR3 is 16 amino acids long. The ends lost 3 bases at V and 3 bases at J; junction bases unmatched: 9. In DNA form, the CDR3 reads TGTGCCAGCTCACCGGTACTAGCGGGCATTCACTACGAGCAGTACTTC. As protein: CASSPVLAGIHYEQYF.

The chain joins TRBV9 to TRBJ1-1; TRBD1 might be the D (6 bases). The V end was cut by 1 base, the J end by 1 base, with 8 bases between. Germline CDR1 reads SGDLS; CDR2 reads YYNGEE. The CDR3 consists of 14 residues. The CDR3 protein is CASSVRGENTEAFF. The CDR3 bases are TGTGCCAGCAGCGTAAGGGGGGAGAACACTGAAGCTTTCTTT.

The V and J genes are TRBV5-1 and TRBJ1-1, with 7 bases that match TRBD1. The CDR3 loop spans 14 amino acids. V was pared by 7 bases and J by 7 bases, with 13 bases of the junction left unmatched. CDR1 SGHRS and CDR2 YFSETQ come from the germline V gene. The CDR3 spells CASSGGQGVLEAFF. DNA of the CDR3: TGCGCCAGCTCCGGCGGGCAGGGGGTACTTGAAGCTTTCTTT.

Of note for this clone: Other DNA sequences of this sample code for an identical CDR3. The chain has TRBV19 and TRBJ1-5; 8 nucleotides line up with TRBD1. Losses at the gene ends were 3 bases for V and 4 bases for J; bases not matched to a gene: 2. Germline loops: CDR1 LNHDA, CDR2 SQIVND (reference sequence). The CDR3 has 14 amino acids. The CDR3 DNA is TGTGCCAGTAGTATCGACAGGGGTAATCAGCCCCAGCATTTT. Its protein product is CASSIDRGNQPQHF. The full variable domain, rest sourced from reference TRBV19 and TRBJ1-5, is DGGITQSPKYLFRKEGQNVTLSCEQNLNHDAMYWYRQDPGQGLRLIYYSQIVNDFQKGDIAEGYSVSREKKESFPLTVTSAQKNPTAFYLCASSIDRGNQPQHFGDGTRLSIL.

This sequence joins TRBV5-1 and TRBJ2-3; tentatively, D is TRBD2 (6 bases). CDR3 length: 15 amino acids. The V and J ends lost 0 bases and 0 bases respectively, with 8 bases between them. CDR1 and CDR2 from the germline V gene are SGHRS and YFSETQ. In nucleotides, the CDR3 is TGCGCCAGCAGCTTGGCCGCGGGAAGCACAGATACGCAGTATTTT. Protein: CASSLAAGSTDTQYF.

The chain combines TRBV10-3 with TRBJ2-1, with D perhaps matching TRBD2 (6 bases). Per germline, CDR1 ENHRY and CDR2 SYGVKD. Trimming removed 0 bases from V and 5 bases from J, with 14 bases in between. The CDR3 is 16 residues long. CDR3 protein: CAISESDWTTHNEQFF. The DNA for the CDR3 is TGTGCCATCAGTGAGTCGGATTGGACTACCCACAATGAGCAGTTCTTC.

Turning to this clone: One junction end disagrees with the germline gene, perhaps due to a read error. This sequence joins TRBV6-6 and TRBJ1-2, with D unclear. From germline, CDR1 is MNHNY and CDR2 SVGAGI (reference sequence). This CDR3 region has 11 residues. CDR3 in amino acids: CASSYSGQFHF. For the CDR3, the DNA is TGTGCCAGCAGTTACTCAGGGCAGTTTCACTTC.

The chain couples TRBV18 to TRBJ2-5; D perhaps matches TRBD2 (6 bases). From germline, CDR1 is KGHSH and CDR2 LQKENI. The CDR3 is made up of 13 amino acids. Between the trimmed V and J ends, which lost 1 base and 5 bases, there was a span of 8 bases. As DNA, the CDR3 is TGTGCCAGCTCACCACGAGGAGGGGAGACCCAGTACTTC. It encodes CASSPRGGETQYF.

This clone was seen a single time. V is TRBV19 and J is TRBJ2-1, with D possibly TRBD2 on 6 matching bases. Germline V CDR1 and CDR2: LNHDA, SQIVND (reference sequence). The CDR3 is 12 amino acids. The ends were cut back, 3 bases at V and 6 bases at J, with 6 bases in the middle. The CDR3 region is CASSMGGNEQFF. The CDR3 DNA sequence: TGTGCCAGTAGTATGGGGGGCAATGAGCAGTTCTTC.

This clone was seen once. V gene TRBV28 combines with J gene TRBJ1-3; D gene unclear. The germline gives CDR1 MDHEN, CDR2 SYDVKM. CDR3 size: 12 residues. Deletions cut 4 bases from V and 4 bases from J, with 5 bases between. The CDR3 is CASSSLGNTIYF. The CDR3 DNA reads TGTGCCAGCAGTTCATTAGGAAACACCATATATTTT.

The chain couples TRBV4-1 to TRBJ2-1, with TRBD2 matching 13 bases. Germline V gives CDR1 MGHRA, CDR2 YSYEKL. V lost 0 bases and J lost 6; bases outside the gene matches: 11. CDR3 length: 19 amino acids. CDR3 nucleotides: TGCGCCAGCAGCCAAGAAGGGGCGGGACTAGCGGGACTCTCCAATGAGCAGTTCTTC. Translating it yields CASSQEGAGLAGLSNEQFF.

The rearrangement joins TRBV7-9 to TRBJ1-3; D gene uncertain. This CDR3 region has 15 residues. The germline gives CDR1 SEHNR, CDR2 FQNEAQ (reference sequence). Trimming took 5 bases from V and 0 from J, leaving 11 bases between them. CDR3 bases: TGTGCCAGCAGCCCTAAGGGATTCTCTGGAAACACCATATATTTT. It is translated as CASSPKGFSGNTIYF.

This clone was detected only once. The rearrangement links TRBV6-1 to TRBJ2-3; no reliable D call. This CDR3 contains 14 residues. Germline V gene lookup returns CDR1 MNHNS and CDR2 SASEGT. Trimming pared 1 base from V and 0 bases from J, leaving 5 bases between. CDR3 region: CASSEEGSTDTQYF. The CDR3 DNA reads as TGTGCCAGCAGTGAAGAGGGCAGCACAGATACGCAGTATTTT.

This chain links TRBV4-1 with TRBJ2-1; D not certain. Germline V gene data show CDR1 as MGHRA and CDR2 as YSYEKL. Trimming pared 3 bases from V and 10 bases from J, leaving 13 bases between. There are 13 residues in the CDR3. CDR3 sequence (DNA): TGCGCCAGCAGCCAGGGGTTTCTCCCGGAGCAGTTCTTC. As protein: CASSQGFLPEQFF.

This sequence joins TRBV11-2 and TRBJ1-1; D is perhaps TRBD1 (6 bases). The germline V gene has CDR1 SGHAT and CDR2 FQNNGV. This CDR3 is built from 14 residues. Trimming took 1 base from V and 5 from J, leaving 11 bases between them. DNA for the CDR3: TGTGCCAGCAGCTTAGTAGGAGGGGGGACTGAAGCTTTCTTT. It specifies CASSLVGGGTEAFF.

This chain connects TRBV28 to TRBJ2-3; D remains unclear. The V gene lost 4 bases and the J gene lost 5 bases, with 13 bases spanning the gap. CDR1 is MDHEN, CDR2 SYDVKM, per germline. The CDR3 contains 14 residues. The CDR3 coding sequence is TGTGCCAGCAGTTCCACCGGATGGGGAGATACGCAGTATTTT. Protein product: CASSSTGWGDTQYF.

This clone came up once. The chain employs TRBV7-4 and TRBJ2-7; TRBD1 agrees at 10 bases. From germline, CDR1 is SGHVT and CDR2 SQSDAQ. This CDR3 is built from 14 residues. After removal of 2 bases from V and 5 bases from J, the junction contained 3 bases not matched to a gene. CDR3 sequence: CASSLRQGADEQYF. As DNA, the CDR3 is TGTGCCAGCAGCTTAAGACAGGGGGCGGACGAGCAGTACTTC.